Each of the 3 T cell receptor beta chains below was sequenced from the same sample in a study of cytomegalovirus exposure and HLA in healthy donors. The primer mix had 60 Vbeta and 13 Jbeta primers. TCRdb keeps only in-frame clones here, not all; method: immunoSEQ multiplex PCR. The table includes some 130,000 clones, roughly 70% detected once. Sequencing input: PBMCs. The receptors were sampled from a man aged 25 to 45 in good health and CMV-seronegative.

This clone was observed a handful of times. The gene calls are TRBV6-1 and TRBJ2-5; TRBD1 aligns across 10 bases. Germline CDR1 MNHNS, CDR2 SASEGT. This CDR3 is built from 15 residues. After removal of 7 bases from V and 2 bases from J, the junction contained 7 bases not matched to a gene. CDR3 protein: CASTAGTGEQETQYF. DNA of the CDR3: TGTGCCAGCACGGCGGGGACAGGGGAACAAGAGACCCAGTACTTC.

The chain carries TRBV9 and TRBJ2-7; tentatively, D is TRBD2 (6 bases). The V end was cut by 3 bases, the J end by 7 bases, with 17 bases between. In germline, CDR1 is SGDLS, CDR2 YYNGEE. The CDR3 runs to 14 residues. CDR3 amino acids: CASSGAGRYGEQYF. CDR3 coding DNA: TGTGCCAGCAGCGGAGCGGGCCGCTATGGGGAGCAGTACTTC.

The sample holds one count of this clone. This chain links TRBV6-6 with TRBJ1-1; 7 positions match TRBD1. V shed 6 bases, J shed 1 base, and the junction held 5 bases outside the gene matches. The germline CDR1 and CDR2 sequences are MNHNY and SVGAGI (reference sequence). The CDR3 sequence is 14 residues long. The CDR3 spells CASRAGQKNTEAFF. For the CDR3, the DNA is TGTGCCAGCAGGGCGGGACAGAAGAACACTGAAGCTTTCTTT.